The T cell receptor beta chain described here comes from a study of T cell responses to AZD1222 COVID-19 vaccine. The ends lost 6 bases at V and 2 bases at J; junction bases unmatched: 4. Germline CDR1 is LNHDA and CDR2 is SQIVND (reference sequence). The CDR3 extends over 14 amino acids. Second-dose recipients at about 4 or about 12 weeks were treated as one pooled group. Sequenced by immunoSEQ multiplex PCR; TCRdb stores in-frame clones only, minus some. The table records about 88,000 clones, 75% to 95% of them present only once. The V gene is TRBV19, the J gene TRBJ2-3, with 8 bases matching TRBD2. The input for sequencing was peripheral blood, taken 28 days after the second AZD1222 dose. The origin of this receptor is an adult who received the AZD1222 COVID-19 vaccine. The CDR3 region is CASRFSGVTDTQYF. For the CDR3, the DNA is TGTGCCAGTAGATTTAGCGGGGTCACAGATACGCAGTATTTT.